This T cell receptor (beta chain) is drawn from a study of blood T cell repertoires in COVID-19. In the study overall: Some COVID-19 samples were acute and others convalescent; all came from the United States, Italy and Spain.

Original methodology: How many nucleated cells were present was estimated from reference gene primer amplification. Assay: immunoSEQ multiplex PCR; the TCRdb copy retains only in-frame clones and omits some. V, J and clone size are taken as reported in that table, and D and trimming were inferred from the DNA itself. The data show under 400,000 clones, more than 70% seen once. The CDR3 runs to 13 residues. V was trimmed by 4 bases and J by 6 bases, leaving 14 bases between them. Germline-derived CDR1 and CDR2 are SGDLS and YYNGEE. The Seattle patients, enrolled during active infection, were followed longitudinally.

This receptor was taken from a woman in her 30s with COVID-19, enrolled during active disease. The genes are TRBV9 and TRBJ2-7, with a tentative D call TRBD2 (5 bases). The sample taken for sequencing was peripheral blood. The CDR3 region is CASSQSGLSEQYF. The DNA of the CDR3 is TGTGCCAGCAGCCAGTCCGGACTCTCCGAGCAGTACTTC.